This T cell receptor (beta chain) was obtained from a study of response to subunit inactivated influenza vaccine. Germline V gene sequence: CDR1 SGHTA, CDR2 FQGNSA. This CDR3 has 11 residues. Trimming removed 5 bases at V and 5 bases at J, with 7 bases between. TCRdb re-called the RT-PCR reads through MiXCR, storing one row per CDR3 protein. The sample shows 500,000 to 750,000 distinct CDR3 sequences, around 15% of them seen only once. The source is a man aged 45-65 years who received an inactivated influenza vaccine. The sequencing used PBMCs from blood, collected 11 to 12 days after vaccination. The chain joins TRBV7-2 to TRBJ2-7; D gene uncertain. The CDR3 reads CASSRQNEQYF. Here the CDR3 DNA reads TGTGCCAGCAGCCGTCAAAACGAGCAGTACTTC.